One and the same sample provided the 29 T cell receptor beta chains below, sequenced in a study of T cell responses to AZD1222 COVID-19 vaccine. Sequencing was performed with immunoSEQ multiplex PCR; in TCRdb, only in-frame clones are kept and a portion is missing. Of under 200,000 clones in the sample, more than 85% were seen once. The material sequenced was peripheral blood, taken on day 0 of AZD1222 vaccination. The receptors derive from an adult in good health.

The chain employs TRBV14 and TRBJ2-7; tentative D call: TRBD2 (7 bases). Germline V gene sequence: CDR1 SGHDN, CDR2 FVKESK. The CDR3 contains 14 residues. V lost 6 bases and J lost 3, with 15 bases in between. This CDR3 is CASRDGGASYEQYF. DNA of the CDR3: TGTGCCAGCAGGGATGGGGGGGCGAGCTACGAGCAGTACTTC. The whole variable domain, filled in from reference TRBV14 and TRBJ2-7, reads EAGVTQFPSHSVIEKGQTVTLRCDPISGHDNLYWYRRVMGKEIKFLLHFVKESKQDESGMPNNRFLAERTGGTYSTLKVQPAELEDSGVYFCASRDGGASYEQYFGPGTRLTVT.

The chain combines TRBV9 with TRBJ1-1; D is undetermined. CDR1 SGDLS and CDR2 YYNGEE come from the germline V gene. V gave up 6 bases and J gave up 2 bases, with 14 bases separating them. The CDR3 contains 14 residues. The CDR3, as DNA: TGTGCCAGCACCGTCCCACCCCCTAACACTGAAGCTTTCTTT. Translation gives CASTVPPPNTEAFF.

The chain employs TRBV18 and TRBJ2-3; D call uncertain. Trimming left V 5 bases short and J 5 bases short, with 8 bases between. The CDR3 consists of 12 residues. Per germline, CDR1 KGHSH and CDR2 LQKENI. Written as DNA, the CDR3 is TGTGCCAGCTCAAGAGGAGAAGATACGCAGTATTTT. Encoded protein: CASSRGEDTQYF. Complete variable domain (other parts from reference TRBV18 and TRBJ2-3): NAGVMQNPRHLVRRRGQEARLRCSPMKGHSHVYWYRQLPEEGLKFMVYLQKENIIDESGMPKERFSAEFPKEGPSILRIQQVVRGDSAAYFCASSRGEDTQYFGPGTRLTVL.

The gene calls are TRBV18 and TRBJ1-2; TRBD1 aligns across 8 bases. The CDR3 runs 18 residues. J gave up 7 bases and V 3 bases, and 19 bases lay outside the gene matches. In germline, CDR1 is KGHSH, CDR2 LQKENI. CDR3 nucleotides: TGTGCCAGCTCACCTAGAACCCAGGGGGCGATGAGGCCGACTGGCTACACCTTC. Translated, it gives CASSPRTQGAMRPTGYTF.

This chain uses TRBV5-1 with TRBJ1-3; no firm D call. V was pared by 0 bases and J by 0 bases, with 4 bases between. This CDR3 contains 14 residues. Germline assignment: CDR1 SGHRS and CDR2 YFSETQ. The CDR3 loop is CASSLGVSGNTIYF. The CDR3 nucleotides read TGCGCCAGCAGCTTGGGGGTCTCTGGAAACACCATATATTTT.

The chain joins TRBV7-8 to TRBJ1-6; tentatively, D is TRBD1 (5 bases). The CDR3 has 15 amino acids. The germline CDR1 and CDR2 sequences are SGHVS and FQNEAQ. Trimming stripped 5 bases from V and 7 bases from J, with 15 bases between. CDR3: CASSLGAGFNSPLHF. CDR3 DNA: TGTGCCAGCAGCCTAGGTGCAGGGTTCAATTCACCCCTCCACTTT. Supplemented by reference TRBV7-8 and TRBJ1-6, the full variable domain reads GAGVSQSPRYKVAKRGQDVALRCDPISGHVSLFWYQQALGQGPEFLTYFQNEAQLDKSGLPSDRFFAERPEGSVSTLKIQRTQQEDSAVYLCASSLGAGFNSPLHFGNGTRLTVT.

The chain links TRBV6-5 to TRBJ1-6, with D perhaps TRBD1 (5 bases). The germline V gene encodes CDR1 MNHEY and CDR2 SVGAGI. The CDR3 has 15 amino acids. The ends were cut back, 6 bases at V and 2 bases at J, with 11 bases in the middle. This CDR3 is CASSTRVPYNSPLHF. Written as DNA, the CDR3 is TGTGCCAGCAGCACCAGGGTCCCCTATAATTCACCCCTCCACTTT.

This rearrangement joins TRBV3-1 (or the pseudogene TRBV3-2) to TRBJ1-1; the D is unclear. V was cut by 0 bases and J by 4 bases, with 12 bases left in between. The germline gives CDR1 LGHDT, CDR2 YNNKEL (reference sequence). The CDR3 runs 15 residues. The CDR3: CASSQDVGRSTEAFF. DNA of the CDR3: TGTGCCAGCAGCCAAGACGTAGGAAGGAGCACTGAAGCTTTCTTT.

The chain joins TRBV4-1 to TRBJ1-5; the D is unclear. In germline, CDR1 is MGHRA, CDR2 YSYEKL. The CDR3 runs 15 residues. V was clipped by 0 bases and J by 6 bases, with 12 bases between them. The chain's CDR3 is CASSQDIAGSQPQHF. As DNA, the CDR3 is TGCGCCAGCAGCCAAGATATCGCGGGAAGTCAGCCCCAGCATTTT.

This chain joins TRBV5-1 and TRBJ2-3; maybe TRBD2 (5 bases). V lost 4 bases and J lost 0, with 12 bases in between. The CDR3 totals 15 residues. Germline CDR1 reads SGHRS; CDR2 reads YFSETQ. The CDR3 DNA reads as TGCGCCAGCAGCCTGGCGCCGGGAAGCACAGATACGCAGTATTTT. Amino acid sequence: CASSLAPGSTDTQYF.

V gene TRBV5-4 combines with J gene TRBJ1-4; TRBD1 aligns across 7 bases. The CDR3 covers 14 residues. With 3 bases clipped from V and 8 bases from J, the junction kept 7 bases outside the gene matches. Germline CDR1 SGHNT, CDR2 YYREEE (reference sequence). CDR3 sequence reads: CASSSGQSLEKLFF. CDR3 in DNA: TGTGCCAGCAGCTCGGGACAGAGTCTGGAAAAACTGTTTTTT. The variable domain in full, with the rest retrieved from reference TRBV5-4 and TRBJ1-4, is ETGVTQSPTHLIKTRGQQVTLRCSSQSGHNTVSWYQQALGQGPQFIFQYYREEENGRGNFPPRFSGLQFPNYSSELNVNALELDDSALYLCASSSGQSLEKLFFGSGTQLSVL.

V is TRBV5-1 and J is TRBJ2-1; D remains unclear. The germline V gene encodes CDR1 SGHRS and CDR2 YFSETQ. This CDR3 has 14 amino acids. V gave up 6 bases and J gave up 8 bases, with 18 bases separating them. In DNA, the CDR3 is TGCGCCAGCACACGCGAACCGGAAGTGGATGAGCAGTTCTTC. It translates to CASTREPEVDEQFF.

CDR3 DNA: TGTGCCAGCAGCTTAGGAGAGGACCCCTCGTACAATGAGCAGTTCTTC. Translation gives CASSLGEDPSYNEQFF. The genes are TRBV11-3 and TRBJ2-1; D gene ambiguous. In germline, CDR1 is SGHNT, CDR2 YENEEA. The CDR3 has 16 amino acids. V was shortened by 1 base and J by 4 bases, with 14 bases between the two germline ends. Looking up the rest from reference TRBV11-3 and TRBJ2-1 gives the full variable domain: EAGVVQSPRYKIIEKKQPVAFWCNPISGHNTLYWYLQNLGQGPELLIRYENEEAVDDSQLPKDRFSAERLKGVDSTLKIQPAELGDSAVYLCASSLGEDPSYNEQFFGPGTRLTVL.

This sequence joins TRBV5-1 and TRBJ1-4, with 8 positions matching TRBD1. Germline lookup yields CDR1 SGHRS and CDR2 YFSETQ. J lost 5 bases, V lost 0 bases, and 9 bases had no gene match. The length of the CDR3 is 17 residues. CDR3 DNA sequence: TGCGCCAGCAGCTTGGCCAGGGGGCCCATCGCGAATGAAAAACTGTTTTTT. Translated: CASSLARGPIANEKLFF.

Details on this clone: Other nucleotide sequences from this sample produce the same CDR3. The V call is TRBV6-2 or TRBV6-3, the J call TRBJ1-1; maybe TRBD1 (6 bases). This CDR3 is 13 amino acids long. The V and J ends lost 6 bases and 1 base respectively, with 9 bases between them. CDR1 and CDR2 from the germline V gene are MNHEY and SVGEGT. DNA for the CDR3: TGTGCCAGCAGCCCCAGGGGGAACACTGAAGCTTTCTTT. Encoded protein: CASSPRGNTEAFF.

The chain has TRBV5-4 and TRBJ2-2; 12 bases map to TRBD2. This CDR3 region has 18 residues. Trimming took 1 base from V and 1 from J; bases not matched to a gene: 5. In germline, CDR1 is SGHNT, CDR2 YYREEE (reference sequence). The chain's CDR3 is CASSLPGLAGRNTGELFF. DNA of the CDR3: TGTGCCAGCAGCTTGCCCGGACTAGCGGGACGGAACACCGGGGAGCTGTTTTTT.

The CDR3 nucleotides read TGTGCCAGCTCAGAAAACAATGAGCAGTTCTTC. Amino acids: CASSENNEQFF. V is TRBV18 and J is TRBJ2-1; D is unclear. The V end lost 5 bases, the J end lost 5 bases, and 4 bases lay between the germline ends. The length of the CDR3 is 11 residues. CDR1 is KGHSH and CDR2 is LQKENI in the germline V gene.

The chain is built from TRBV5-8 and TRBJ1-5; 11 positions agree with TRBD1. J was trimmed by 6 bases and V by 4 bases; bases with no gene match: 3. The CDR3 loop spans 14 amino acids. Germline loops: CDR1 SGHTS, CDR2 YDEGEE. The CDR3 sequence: CASSPGQGAQPQHF. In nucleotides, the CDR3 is TGTGCCAGCAGCCCTGGACAGGGGGCTCAGCCCCAGCATTTT.

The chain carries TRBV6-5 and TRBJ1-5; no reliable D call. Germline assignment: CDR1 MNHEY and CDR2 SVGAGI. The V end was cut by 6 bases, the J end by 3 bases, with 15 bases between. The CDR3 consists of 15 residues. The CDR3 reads CASRERSGINQPQHF. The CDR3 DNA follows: TGTGCCAGCAGGGAGAGGTCGGGGATCAATCAGCCCCAGCATTTT.

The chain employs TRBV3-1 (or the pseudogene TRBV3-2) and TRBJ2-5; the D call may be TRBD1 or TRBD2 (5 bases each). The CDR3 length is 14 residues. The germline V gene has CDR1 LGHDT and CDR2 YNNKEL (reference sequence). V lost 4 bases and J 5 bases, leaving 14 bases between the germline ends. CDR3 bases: TGTGCCAGCAGCCTTCAATCGGGGCCTGAGACCCAGTACTTC. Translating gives CASSLQSGPETQYF.

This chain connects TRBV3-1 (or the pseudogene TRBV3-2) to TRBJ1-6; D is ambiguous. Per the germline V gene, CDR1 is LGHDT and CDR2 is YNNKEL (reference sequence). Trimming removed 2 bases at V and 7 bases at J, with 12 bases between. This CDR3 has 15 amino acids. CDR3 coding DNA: TGTGCCAGCAGCCAAATGAGCACGGTGAATTCACCCCTCCACTTT. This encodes CASSQMSTVNSPLHF.

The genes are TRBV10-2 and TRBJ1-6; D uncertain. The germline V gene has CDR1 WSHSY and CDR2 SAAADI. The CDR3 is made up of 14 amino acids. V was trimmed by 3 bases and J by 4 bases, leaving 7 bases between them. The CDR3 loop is CASSERVYNSPLHF. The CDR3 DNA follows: TGCGCCAGCAGTGAAAGGGTATATAATTCACCCCTCCACTTT.

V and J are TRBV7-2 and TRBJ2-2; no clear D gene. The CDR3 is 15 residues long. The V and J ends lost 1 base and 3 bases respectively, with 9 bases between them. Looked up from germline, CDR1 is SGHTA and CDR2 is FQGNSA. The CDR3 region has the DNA TGTGCCAGCAGCTTAGGGGGATTGGACACCGGGGAGCTGTTTTTT. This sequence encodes CASSLGGLDTGELFF.

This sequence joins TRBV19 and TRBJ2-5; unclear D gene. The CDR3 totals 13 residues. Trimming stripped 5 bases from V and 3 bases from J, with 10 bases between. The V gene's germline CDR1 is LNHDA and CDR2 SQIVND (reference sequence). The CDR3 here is CASSSGAKETQYF. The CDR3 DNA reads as TGTGCCAGTAGTTCCGGAGCAAAAGAGACCCAGTACTTC.

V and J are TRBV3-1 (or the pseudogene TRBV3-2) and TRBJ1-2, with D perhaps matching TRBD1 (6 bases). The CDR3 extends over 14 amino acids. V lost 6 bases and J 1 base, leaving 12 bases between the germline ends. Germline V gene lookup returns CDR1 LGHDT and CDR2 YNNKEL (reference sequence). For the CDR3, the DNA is TGTGCCAGCAGTCCGGGGGCACTTAACTATGGCTACACCTTC. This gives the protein CASSPGALNYGYTF.

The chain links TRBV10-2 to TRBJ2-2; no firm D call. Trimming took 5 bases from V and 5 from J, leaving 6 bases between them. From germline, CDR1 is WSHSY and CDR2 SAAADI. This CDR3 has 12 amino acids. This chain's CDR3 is CASSIGTGELFF. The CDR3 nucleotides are TGCGCCAGCAGTATCGGAACCGGGGAGCTGTTTTTT.

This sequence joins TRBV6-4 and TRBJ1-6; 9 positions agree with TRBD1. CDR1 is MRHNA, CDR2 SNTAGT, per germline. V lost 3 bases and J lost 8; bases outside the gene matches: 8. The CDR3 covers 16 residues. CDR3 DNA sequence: TGTGCCAGCAGTGAATCTGGGACAGGGCTGGATTCACCCCTCCACTTT. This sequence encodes CASSESGTGLDSPLHF.

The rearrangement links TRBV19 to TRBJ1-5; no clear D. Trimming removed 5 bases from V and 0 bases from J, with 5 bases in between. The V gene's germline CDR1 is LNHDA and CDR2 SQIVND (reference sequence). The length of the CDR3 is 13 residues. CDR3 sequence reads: CASSYGSNQPQHF. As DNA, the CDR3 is TGTGCCAGTAGTTACGGTAGCAATCAGCCCCAGCATTTT.

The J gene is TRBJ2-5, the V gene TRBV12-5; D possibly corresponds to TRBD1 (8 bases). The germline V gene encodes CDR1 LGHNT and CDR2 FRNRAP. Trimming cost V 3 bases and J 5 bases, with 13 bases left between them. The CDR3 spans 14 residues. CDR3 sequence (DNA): TGTGCTAGTGGTTTACAGGGGGGGTTGGAGACCCAGTACTTC. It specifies CASGLQGGLETQYF.